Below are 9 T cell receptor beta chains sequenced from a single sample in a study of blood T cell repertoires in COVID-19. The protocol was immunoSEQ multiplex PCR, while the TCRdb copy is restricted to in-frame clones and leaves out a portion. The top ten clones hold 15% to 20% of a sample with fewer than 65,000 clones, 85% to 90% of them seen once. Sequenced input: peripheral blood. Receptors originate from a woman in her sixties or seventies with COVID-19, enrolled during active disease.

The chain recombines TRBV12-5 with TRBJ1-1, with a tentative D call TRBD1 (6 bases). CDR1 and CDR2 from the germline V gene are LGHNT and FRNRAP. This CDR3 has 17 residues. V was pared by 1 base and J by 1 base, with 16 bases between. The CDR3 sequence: CASGLAPLTGKNTEAFF. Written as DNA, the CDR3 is TGTGCTAGTGGTTTGGCACCCCTGACAGGAAAGAACACTGAAGCTTTCTTT.

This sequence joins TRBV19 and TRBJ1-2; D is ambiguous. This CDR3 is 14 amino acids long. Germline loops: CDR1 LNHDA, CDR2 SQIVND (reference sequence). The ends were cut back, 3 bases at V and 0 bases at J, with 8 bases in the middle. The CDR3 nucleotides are TGTGCCAGTAGTATTTCAGTGTCTAACTATGGCTACACCTTC. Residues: CASSISVSNYGYTF.

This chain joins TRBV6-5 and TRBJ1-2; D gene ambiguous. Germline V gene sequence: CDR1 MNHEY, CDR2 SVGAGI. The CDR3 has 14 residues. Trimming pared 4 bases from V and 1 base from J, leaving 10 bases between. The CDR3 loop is CASSSPTSNYGYTF. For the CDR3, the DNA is TGTGCCAGCAGTTCCCCGACAAGTAACTATGGCTACACCTTC.

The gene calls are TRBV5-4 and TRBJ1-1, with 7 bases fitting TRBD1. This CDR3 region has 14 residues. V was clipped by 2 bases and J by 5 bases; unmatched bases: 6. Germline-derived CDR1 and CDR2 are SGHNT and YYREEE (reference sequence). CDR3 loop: CASSFPGTETEAFF. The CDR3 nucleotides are TGTGCCAGCAGCTTTCCCGGGACAGAGACTGAAGCTTTCTTT.

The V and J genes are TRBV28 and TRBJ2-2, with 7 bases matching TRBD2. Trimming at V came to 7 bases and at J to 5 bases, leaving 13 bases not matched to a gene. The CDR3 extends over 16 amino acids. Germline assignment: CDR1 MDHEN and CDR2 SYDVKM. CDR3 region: CASTRAGRAKTGELFF. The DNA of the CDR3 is TGTGCCAGCACCCGAGCGGGGAGGGCCAAAACCGGGGAGCTGTTTTTT.

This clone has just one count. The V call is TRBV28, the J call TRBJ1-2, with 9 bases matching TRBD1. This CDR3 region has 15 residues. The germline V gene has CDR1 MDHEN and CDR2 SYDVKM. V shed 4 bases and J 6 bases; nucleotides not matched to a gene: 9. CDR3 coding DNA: TGTGCCAGCAGTTCCTCCGGACAGGGGAAAGATGGCTACACCTTC. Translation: CASSSSGQGKDGYTF.

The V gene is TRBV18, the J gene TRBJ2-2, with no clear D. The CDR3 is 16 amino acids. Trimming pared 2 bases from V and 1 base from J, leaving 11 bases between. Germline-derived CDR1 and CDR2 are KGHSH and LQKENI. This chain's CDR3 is CASSPSPNRNTGELFF. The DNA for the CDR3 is TGTGCCAGCTCACCAAGTCCTAACCGGAACACCGGGGAGCTGTTTTTT. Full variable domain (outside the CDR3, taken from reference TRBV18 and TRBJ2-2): NAGVMQNPRHLVRRRGQEARLRCSPMKGHSHVYWYRQLPEEGLKFMVYLQKENIIDESGMPKERFSAEFPKEGPSILRIQQVVRGDSAAYFCASSPSPNRNTGELFFGEGSRLTVL.

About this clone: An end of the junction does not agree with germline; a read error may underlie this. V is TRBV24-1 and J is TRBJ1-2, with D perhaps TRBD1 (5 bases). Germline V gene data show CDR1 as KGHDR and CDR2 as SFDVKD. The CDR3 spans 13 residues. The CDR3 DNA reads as TGTGCCTCCAGCGCAGGGTGGGACTATGGCTACACCTTC. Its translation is CASSAGWDYGYTF.

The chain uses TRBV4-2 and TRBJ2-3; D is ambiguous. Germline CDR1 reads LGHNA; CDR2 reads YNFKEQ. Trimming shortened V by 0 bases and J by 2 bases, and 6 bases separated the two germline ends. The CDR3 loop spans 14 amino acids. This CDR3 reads CASSQEANTDTQYF. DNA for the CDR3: TGTGCCAGCAGCCAAGAAGCGAACACAGATACGCAGTATTTT.